This T cell receptor (beta chain) stems from a study of blood T cell repertoires in COVID-19. Sequencing used immunoSEQ multiplex PCR; TCRdb keeps in-frame clones, though not all of them. The sample lists around 220,000 clones, 88% occurring once. Germline-derived CDR1 and CDR2 are SGDLS and YYNGEE. J gave up 6 bases and V 3 bases, and 9 bases lay outside the gene matches. The CDR3 is 16 amino acids. This TCR was sampled from a man in his late teens or twenties with active or convalescent COVID-19. Sequencing was performed on peripheral blood. The chain employs TRBV9 and TRBJ2-2, with 9 bases matching TRBD2. CDR3 in DNA: TGTGCCAGCAGCGGATCCGGGACTAGCTTTTCCGGGGAGCTGTTTTTT. Protein product: CASSGSGTSFSGELFF.